One sample yielded the 26 T cell receptor beta chains listed below, sequenced in a study of shared T cell receptors in the human thymus. Measured with immunoSEQ multiplex PCR; TCRdb has only the in-frame clones, and not every one. Of some 660,000 clones in the sample, 87% are singletons; the top ten hold 0.0094%. A further study also used this sample, focusing on human thymus T cells.

What was sequenced was thymocytes. Receptor source: a boy less than two years old with a congenital heart defect.

The chain is built from TRBV4-3 and TRBJ2-7; 7 bases match TRBD1. The trim removed 3 bases at V and 4 bases at J, leaving 9 bases unmatched. CDR1 is LGHNA, CDR2 YSLEER, per germline. This CDR3 comprises 15 residues. CDR3 amino acids: CASSQRPGQRYEQYF. CDR3 nucleotides: TGCGCCAGCAGCCAGCGGCCGGGACAGAGATACGAGCAGTACTTC.

The chain uses TRBV28 and TRBJ2-7; TRBD1 is a possible D gene (6 bases). V shed 3 bases and J shed 1 base, with 13 bases lying between them. The CDR3 covers 15 residues. CDR1 and CDR2 (germline): MDHEN, SYDVKM. The CDR3 nucleotides read TGTGCCAGCAGTTTTTTCATCACAGGGTCCTACGAGCAGTACTTC. Translating it yields CASSFFITGSYEQYF. The whole variable domain, filled in from reference TRBV28 and TRBJ2-7, reads DVKVTQSSRYLVKRTGEKVFLECVQDMDHENMFWYRQDPGLGLRLIYFSYDVKMKEKGDIPEGYSVSREKKERFSLILESASTNQTSMYLCASSFFITGSYEQYFGPGTRLTVT.

CDR3 sequence reads: CASSLAGNQPQHF. CDR3 bases: TGTGCCAGCAGTTTAGCGGGCAATCAGCCCCAGCATTTT. The chain joins TRBV28 to TRBJ1-5; no clear D gene. The CDR3 is 13 residues long. V lost 2 bases to trimming and J lost 2 bases, with 4 bases between them. Germline V gene data show CDR1 as MDHEN and CDR2 as SYDVKM.

The V gene is TRBV2, the J gene TRBJ1-2; D unclear. Germline values: CDR1 SNHLY, CDR2 FYNNEI. Deletions cut 4 bases from V and 4 bases from J, with 16 bases between. The CDR3 runs to 15 residues. The CDR3 DNA sequence: TGTGCCAGCAGTGCACCCCACCGCCGGGGCTATGGCTACACCTTC. Residues: CASSAPHRRGYGYTF.

This chain links TRBV14 with TRBJ2-1, with 9 nucleotides matching TRBD2. CDR3 length: 16 amino acids. Germline assignment: CDR1 SGHDN and CDR2 FVKESK. The J segment lost 8 bases and the V segment lost 4 bases, leaving 12 bases of the junction unmatched. CDR3 amino acids: CASSPGGEREAHEQFF. CDR3 DNA sequence: TGTGCCAGCAGCCCCGGTGGGGAGCGGGAGGCCCATGAGCAGTTCTTC.

The chain employs TRBV30 and TRBJ2-1; 7 positions agree with TRBD2. Per germline, CDR1 GTSNPN and CDR2 SVGIG (reference sequence). The length of the CDR3 is 16 residues. J gave up 0 bases and V 4 bases, and 9 bases lay outside the gene matches. The CDR3 DNA follows: TGTGCCTGGACGAGGTGGGTAGCGGGCTCCTACAATGAGCAGTTCTTC. Protein sequence: CAWTRWVAGSYNEQFF.

The chain uses TRBV7-9 and TRBJ2-1; 13 nucleotides align to TRBD2. CDR1 and CDR2 from the germline V gene are SEHNR and FQNEAQ (reference sequence). The CDR3 runs 18 residues. V shed 5 bases and J 0 bases; nucleotides not matched to a gene: 7. The CDR3 is CASSPGTSGESSYNEQFF. As DNA, the CDR3 is TGTGCCAGCAGCCCCGGGACTAGCGGGGAGAGCTCCTACAATGAGCAGTTCTTC. Supplemented by reference TRBV7-9 and TRBJ2-1, the full variable domain reads DTGVSQNPRHKITKRGQNVTFRCDPISEHNRLYWYRQTLGQGPEFLTYFQNEAQLEKSRLLSDRFSAERPKGSFSTLEIQRTEQGDSAMYLCASSPGTSGESSYNEQFFGPGTRLTVL.

V gene TRBV7-9 combines with J gene TRBJ2-7, with 14 positions matching TRBD2. The V and J ends lost 5 bases and 6 bases, in that order; junction bases with no gene match: 6. The CDR3 has 15 residues. CDR1 is SEHNR and CDR2 is FQNEAQ in the germline V gene (reference sequence). The CDR3 DNA sequence: TGTGCCAGCAGCCGGGGACTAGCGGGAGAGGCCGAGCAGTACTTC. It yields the protein CASSRGLAGEAEQYF. The whole variable domain, filled in from reference TRBV7-9 and TRBJ2-7, reads DTGVSQNPRHKITKRGQNVTFRCDPISEHNRLYWYRQTLGQGPEFLTYFQNEAQLEKSRLLSDRFSAERPKGSFSTLEIQRTEQGDSAMYLCASSRGLAGEAEQYFGPGTRLTVT.

The V and J genes are TRBV18 and TRBJ2-3; D might be TRBD1 (6 bases). The germline V gene encodes CDR1 KGHSH and CDR2 LQKENI. The CDR3 has 13 amino acids. V dropped 3 bases and J dropped 4 bases, with 8 bases sitting between them. The CDR3 DNA follows: TGTGCCAGCTCACCCTACAGGGCAGATACGCAGTATTTT. It codes for CASSPYRADTQYF.

V is TRBV19 and J is TRBJ1-1; 10 bases match TRBD1. V lost 5 bases, J lost 6 bases, and 9 bases stayed unmatched. The CDR3 is 15 amino acids. CDR1 LNHDA and CDR2 SQIVND come from the germline V gene (reference sequence). As DNA, the CDR3 is TGTGCCAGTAGTGCACCGGACAGGGGGTTCGCTGAAGCTTTCTTT. This sequence encodes CASSAPDRGFAEAFF.

This chain connects TRBV27 to TRBJ2-5; 7 bases align to TRBD2. The CDR3 consists of 18 residues. J was trimmed by 2 bases and V by 6 bases; bases with no gene match: 18. The germline V gene encodes CDR1 MNHEY and CDR2 SMNVEV (reference sequence). The CDR3 nucleotides read TGTGCCAGCAGCTGCCACGGGAGGAGCGGCGAACTTCAAGAGACCCAGTACTTC. As protein: CASSCHGRSGELQETQYF.

The CDR3 loop is CAWSSDSSNQPQHF. The CDR3 region has the DNA TGTGCCTGGAGTTCCGACAGCAGCAATCAGCCCCAGCATTTT. The chain is built from TRBV30 and TRBJ1-5; D might be TRBD1 (5 bases). Germline CDR1 and CDR2: GTSNPN and SVGIG (reference sequence). The CDR3 loop spans 14 amino acids. V shed 2 bases and J shed 1 base, with 9 bases lying between them.

This clone is a singleton in its sample. The chain has TRBV4-1 and TRBJ1-2; 8 bases match TRBD1. The germline CDR1 and CDR2 sequences are MGHRA and YSYEKL. This CDR3 is built from 14 residues. V lost 5 bases to trimming and J lost 5 bases; unmatched junction nucleotides: 7. The CDR3 loop reads CASSAETGEYGYTF. The CDR3 DNA reads TGCGCCAGCAGCGCCGAGACAGGGGAGTATGGCTACACCTTC.

V gene TRBV7-2 combines with J gene TRBJ2-1, with a weak D call TRBD2 (7 bases). V lost 8 bases to trimming and J lost 4 bases, with 24 bases between them. Germline V gives CDR1 SGHTA, CDR2 FQGNSA. There are 17 residues in the CDR3. CDR3 coding DNA: TGTGCCAGCGGCCACCCCAGGGGACACGGGGGGTACAATGAGCAGTTCTTC. Its translation is CASGHPRGHGGYNEQFF.

The rearrangement uses TRBV5-1 and TRBJ2-2; tentatively, D is TRBD2 (7 bases). The CDR3 extends over 20 amino acids. CDR1 and CDR2 (germline): SGHRS, YFSETQ. V shed 0 bases and J shed 0 bases, with 21 bases lying between them. CDR3 DNA sequence: TGCGCCAGCAGCTTGGTGGTGGGTGGGGGGGCTATTTCGAACACCGGGGAGCTGTTTTTT. Translation: CASSLVVGGGAISNTGELFF.

The V gene is TRBV6-1, the J gene TRBJ1-6; D gene unclear. Trimming shortened V by 10 bases and J by 10 bases, and 8 bases separated the two germline ends. The CDR3 has 10 amino acids. Germline CDR1 MNHNS, CDR2 SASEGT. The DNA of the CDR3 is TGTGCCACCCCAGTGTCACCCCTCCACTTT. Its translation: CATPVSPLHF.

The chain is built from TRBV11-2 and TRBJ2-3; D is unclear. CDR1 is SGHAT and CDR2 is FQNNGV in the germline V gene. The CDR3 has 15 amino acids. V lost 3 bases to trimming and J lost 5 bases, with 15 bases between them. DNA for the CDR3: TGTGCCAGCAGCTTTCCCCCCCAAGCTAGAGATACGCAGTATTTT. This encodes CASSFPPQARDTQYF. Full variable domain (missing parts from reference TRBV11-2 and TRBJ2-3): EAGVAQSPRYKIIEKRQSVAFWCNPISGHATLYWYQQILGQGPKLLIQFQNNGVVDDSQLPKDRFSAERLKGVDSTLKIQPAKLEDSAVYLCASSFPPQARDTQYFGPGTRLTVL.

This clone has only one observation. The rearrangement joins TRBV5-5 to TRBJ1-2; D not certain. The length of the CDR3 is 11 residues. V gave up 6 bases and J gave up 6 bases, with 9 bases separating them. Looked up from germline, CDR1 is SGHKS and CDR2 is YYEKEE (reference sequence). This CDR3 is CASTLKHGYTF. CDR3 in DNA: TGTGCCAGCACCCTCAAGCATGGCTACACCTTC.

This clone was seen only once. V usage is TRBV7-8 and J usage is TRBJ2-5; a weak D match, TRBD2 (6 bases). Trimming removed 6 bases at V and 4 bases at J, with 15 bases between. Germline CDR1 reads SGHVS; CDR2 reads FQNEAQ. CDR3 length equals 14 residues. The CDR3 loop is CASSWGELGETQYF. In DNA form, the CDR3 reads TGTGCCAGCAGTTGGGGGGAGCTGGGAGAGACCCAGTACTTC. Full variable domain (outside the CDR3, taken from reference TRBV7-8 and TRBJ2-5): GAGVSQSPRYKVAKRGQDVALRCDPISGHVSLFWYQQALGQGPEFLTYFQNEAQLDKSGLPSDRFFAERPEGSVSTLKIQRTQQEDSAVYLCASSWGELGETQYFGPGTRLLVL.

The chain links TRBV10-3 to TRBJ1-6, with D possibly matching TRBD1 (5 bases). CDR1 is ENHRY, CDR2 SYGVKD, per germline. V dropped 10 bases and J dropped 9 bases, with 16 bases sitting between them. This CDR3 spans 13 amino acids. The CDR3 region is CATTITGFSPLHF. In nucleotides, the CDR3 is TGTGCCACCACGATTACAGGTTTTTCACCCCTCCACTTT.

The rearrangement joins TRBV28 to TRBJ2-7; 7 positions agree with TRBD2. V dropped 6 bases and J dropped 2; count of bases not matched to a gene: 7. Germline lookup yields CDR1 MDHEN and CDR2 SYDVKM. The CDR3 runs to 14 residues. CDR3 in amino acids: CASRRLARPYEQYF. The CDR3 coding sequence is TGTGCCAGCAGAAGACTAGCCCGCCCCTACGAGCAGTACTTC.

The V gene is TRBV5-1, the J gene TRBJ2-7; no reliable D call. The CDR3 extends over 12 amino acids. V dropped 3 bases and J dropped 5 bases, with 9 bases sitting between them. Germline CDR1 is SGHRS and CDR2 is YFSETQ. This chain's CDR3 is CASSSNQDEQYF. The CDR3 DNA reads TGCGCCAGCAGCTCCAACCAGGACGAGCAGTACTTC. The whole variable domain, filled in from reference TRBV5-1 and TRBJ2-7, reads KAGVTQTPRYLIKTRGQQVTLSCSPISGHRSVSWYQQTPGQGLQFLFEYFSETQRNKGNFPGRFSGRQFSNSRSEMNVSTLELGDSALYLCASSSNQDEQYFGPGTRLTVT.

This clone appeared a few times. This chain links TRBV27 with TRBJ1-1; 7 nucleotides agree with TRBD1. Trimming took 6 bases from V and 1 from J; bases not matched to a gene: 8. The length of the CDR3 is 15 residues. CDR1 and CDR2 (germline): MNHEY, SMNVEV (reference sequence). CDR3 loop: CASRPTGWANTEAFF. The DNA of the CDR3 is TGTGCCAGCAGACCGACAGGGTGGGCGAACACTGAAGCTTTCTTT.

This clone was seen a handful of times. The same CDR3 also results from other DNA sequences found in this sample. This chain links TRBV28 with TRBJ2-7; maybe TRBD1 (6 bases). This CDR3 has 13 residues. Trimming stripped 6 bases from V and 6 bases from J, with 15 bases between. Germline V gene sequence: CDR1 MDHEN, CDR2 SYDVKM. As DNA, the CDR3 is TGTGCCAGCAGACTGAAGGACAGTTCCGAGCAGTACTTC. Protein sequence: CASRLKDSSEQYF.

This chain joins TRBV6-1 and TRBJ1-5; 10 bases align to TRBD1. The CDR3 runs 15 residues. Germline-derived CDR1 and CDR2 are MNHNS and SASEGT. V dropped 5 bases and J dropped 9; count of bases not matched to a gene: 10. CDR3 protein: CASSSRDRGKRPQHF. The CDR3 coding sequence is TGTGCCAGCAGTTCCCGGGACAGGGGCAAGAGGCCCCAGCATTTT.

This clone has a single count. The chain has TRBV4-1 and TRBJ1-5; D may be TRBD1 (6 bases). CDR3 length: 17 residues. Looked up from germline, CDR1 is MGHRA and CDR2 is YSYEKL. V shed 1 base and J shed 3 bases, with 16 bases lying between them. CDR3 coding DNA: TGCGCCAGCAGCCAAGGCCCCCTGACAGGTAACAATCAGCCCCAGCATTTT. Translation: CASSQGPLTGNNQPQHF.